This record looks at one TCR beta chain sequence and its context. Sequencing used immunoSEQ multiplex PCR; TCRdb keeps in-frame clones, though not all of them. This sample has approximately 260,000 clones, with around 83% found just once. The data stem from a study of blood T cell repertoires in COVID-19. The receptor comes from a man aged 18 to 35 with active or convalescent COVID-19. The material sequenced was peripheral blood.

Written as DNA, the CDR3 is TGTGCCAGCAGTGGGGCTACAGTGGGCTATGGCTACACCTTC. This gives the protein CASSGATVGYGYTF. This chain connects TRBV2 to TRBJ1-2, with no clear D. Trimming took off 4 bases at V and 4 bases at J, with 13 bases between the two ends. In germline, CDR1 is SNHLY, CDR2 FYNNEI. This CDR3 has 14 amino acids.